This TCR beta chain was retrieved from a study of T cells in narcolepsy. Libraries were prepared by immunoSEQ multiplex PCR; TCRdb keeps only in-frame clonotypes and omits some of them. The table lists about 40,000 clones, approximately 88% of them singletons, with over 1% in the top ten. The CDR3 contains 13 residues. Germline-derived CDR1 and CDR2 are SGHNT and YENEEA. V was trimmed by 1 base and J by 7 bases, leaving 8 bases between them. Input material: CD45RA- memory CD4+ T cells from PBMCs. The clonotype comes from a human donor with narcolepsy. The chain uses TRBV11-3 and TRBJ2-4; D ambiguous. CDR3 DNA: TGTGCCAGCAGCTTAGGACTTGGGAACATTCAGTACTTC. It codes for CASSLGLGNIQYF.